This passage covers 28 T cell receptor beta chains from one sample sequenced in a study of blood T cell repertoires in COVID-19. Profiling relied on immunoSEQ multiplex PCR, and the TCRdb table lists in-frame clones only, not all of them. The table includes approximately 250,000 clones, roughly four fifths detected once. Sequencing input: peripheral blood. These receptors all come from a woman in her 50s with acute or convalescent COVID-19.

The rearrangement links TRBV7-9 to TRBJ1-2, with a possible D match to TRBD1 (6 bases). Deletions cut 1 base from V and 4 bases from J, with 13 bases between. Germline V gene sequence: CDR1 SEHNR, CDR2 FQNEAQ (reference sequence). CDR3 size: 15 residues. CDR3: CASSLGSGHVYGYTF. In nucleotides, the CDR3 is TGTGCCAGCAGCTTAGGGTCGGGACACGTCTATGGCTACACCTTC.

This clone appeared once. The V gene is TRBV4-3, the J gene TRBJ2-2; 9 nucleotides match TRBD2. The J segment lost 8 bases and the V segment lost 0 bases, leaving 7 bases of the junction unmatched. The CDR3 is 16 amino acids. Per germline, CDR1 LGHNA and CDR2 YSLEER. CDR3 loop: CASSQDRGGARGELFF. The CDR3 DNA is TGCGCCAGCAGCCAAGATCGCGGGGGGGCCAGGGGGGAGCTGTTTTTT.

J is TRBJ1-2 and V is TRBV3-1 (or the pseudogene TRBV3-2), with 11 bases that match TRBD1. Trimming at V came to 5 bases and at J to 7 bases, leaving 9 bases not matched to a gene. The germline gives CDR1 LGHDT, CDR2 YNNKEL (reference sequence). CDR3 length: 15 residues. In nucleotides, the CDR3 is TGTGCCAGCAGCGGGGCGGGACAGGGGGTGCGTGGCTACACCTTC. This sequence encodes CASSGAGQGVRGYTF.

About this clone itself: One end of the junction does not line up with germline, which may come from a read error. The chain combines TRBV27 with TRBJ2-2, with 9 nucleotides matching TRBD1. The CDR3 consists of 16 residues. Germline CDR1 reads MNHEY; CDR2 reads SMNVEV (reference sequence). The CDR3, as DNA: TGTGCCAGCAGTGTAACAGGGGGCGCGAACGCCGGGGAGCTGTTTTTT. Amino acids: CASSVTGGANAGELFF.

V usage is TRBV9 and J usage is TRBJ1-1, with TRBD1 matching 7 bases. This CDR3 is built from 15 residues. The junction had 6 bases not matched to a gene; V was cut back by 3 bases and J by 1 base. Germline lookup yields CDR1 SGDLS and CDR2 YYNGEE. Here the CDR3 reads CASSARTGQNTEAFF. DNA of the CDR3: TGTGCCAGCAGCGCCCGGACAGGTCAGAACACTGAAGCTTTCTTT.

J is TRBJ2-5 and V is TRBV28; 11 bases are a match to TRBD2. Germline trimming cut 2 bases from V and 7 bases from J; bases unmatched to any gene: 9. Germline lookup yields CDR1 MDHEN and CDR2 SYDVKM. This CDR3 region has 16 residues. CDR3 bases: TGTGCCAGCAGTTTACGGTCTAGCGGGAGGTACGGGACCCAGTACTTC. As protein: CASSLRSSGRYGTQYF.

This chain links TRBV7-6 with TRBJ2-1, with D possibly being TRBD2 (6 bases). V lost 5 bases, J lost 0 bases, and 17 bases lay in between. Germline V CDR1 and CDR2: SGHVS, FNYEAQ. This CDR3 is built from 17 residues. CDR3 amino acids: CASSPFGGGSSYNEQFF. CDR3 nucleotide sequence: TGTGCCAGCAGCCCATTCGGGGGAGGCAGCTCCTACAATGAGCAGTTCTTC.

The chain recombines TRBV11-1 with TRBJ2-5, with 8 bases that match TRBD2. The junction had 5 bases not matched to a gene; V was cut back by 2 bases and J by 3 bases. Germline assignment: CDR1 SGHAT and CDR2 FQDESV (reference sequence). CDR3 length: 15 residues. Here the CDR3 DNA reads TGTGCCAGCAGCTTAAATCCGGGGGGGGAAGAGACCCAGTACTTC. Its translation is CASSLNPGGEETQYF.

This clone was observed at least ten times. The genes are TRBV3-1 (or the pseudogene TRBV3-2) and TRBJ1-2, with TRBD1 matching 10 bases. In germline, CDR1 is LGHDT, CDR2 YNNKEL (reference sequence). This CDR3 has 17 amino acids. Germline trimming cut 1 base from V and 9 bases from J; bases unmatched to any gene: 14. CDR3 sequence (DNA): TGTGCCAGCAGCCAAGGGATTGGGGGACAGGGGCTTAGGAGCTACACCTTC. Protein sequence: CASSQGIGGQGLRSYTF.

With respect to this clone: A much larger clone differs from this one at a single base, so this may be a read error. The V gene is TRBV6-6, the J gene TRBJ2-7; 11 bases match TRBD2. CDR3 length: 14 amino acids. The germline V gene encodes CDR1 MNHNY and CDR2 SVGAGI (reference sequence). The junction had 2 bases not matched to a gene; V was cut back by 6 bases and J by 1 base. DNA for the CDR3: TGTGCCAGCAGCCGGACTAGCGGGTCCTACGAGCAGTACTTC. Its protein product is CASSRTSGSYEQYF.

This chain connects TRBV4-1 to TRBJ2-1, with D maybe TRBD1 (6 bases). The germline V gene has CDR1 MGHRA and CDR2 YSYEKL. CDR3 size: 14 residues. The V end was cut by 1 base, the J end by 9 bases, with 13 bases between. The CDR3 loop reads CASSQAGVVAEQFF. The CDR3 DNA reads TGCGCCAGCAGCCAAGCAGGGGTTGTGGCTGAGCAGTTCTTC.

This clone was picked up many times. The V and J genes are TRBV30 and TRBJ2-3, with 9 bases identical to TRBD2. Germline V gives CDR1 GTSNPN, CDR2 SVGIG (reference sequence). CDR3 size: 19 residues. With 6 bases clipped from V and 4 bases from J, the junction kept 23 bases outside the gene matches. The CDR3 loop reads CACTIYQTLAGLPSDTQYF. The CDR3, as DNA: TGTGCCTGCACGATATATCAAACACTAGCGGGCCTGCCATCAGATACGCAGTATTTT. Full variable domain (missing parts from reference TRBV30 and TRBJ2-3): SQTIHQWPATLVQPVGSPLSLECTVEGTSNPNLYWYRQAAGRGLQLLFYSVGIGQISSEVPQNLSASRPQDRQFILSSKKLLLSDSGFYLCACTIYQTLAGLPSDTQYFGPGTRLTVL.

This chain uses TRBV4-2 with TRBJ2-4, with D maybe TRBD1 (6 bases). The CDR3 runs 16 residues. V lost 3 bases and J lost 1, with 13 bases in between. Germline assignment: CDR1 LGHNA and CDR2 YNFKEQ. In DNA form, the CDR3 reads TGTGCCAGCAGCCAGGGGGCTGGGTTGGCCAAAAACATTCAGTACTTC. As protein: CASSQGAGLAKNIQYF.

The CDR3 protein is CASRTGGANNSPLHF. Here the CDR3 DNA reads TGTGCCAGCAGGACAGGGGGCGCCAATAATTCACCCCTCCACTTT. The J gene is TRBJ1-6, the V gene TRBV3-1 (or the pseudogene TRBV3-2), with 10 bases fitting TRBD1. Germline CDR1 and CDR2: LGHDT and YNNKEL (reference sequence). With V trimmed by 6 bases and J by 5 bases, 4 bases remained unmatched. The CDR3 consists of 15 residues.

The rearrangement links TRBV19 to TRBJ1-1; TRBD1 aligns across 8 bases. Germline V CDR1 and CDR2: LNHDA, SQIVND (reference sequence). The junction had 10 bases not matched to a gene; V was cut back by 1 base and J by 0 bases. This CDR3 region has 18 residues. The CDR3 nucleotides are TGTGCCAGTAGTATAGGGACAGGGTTAGGTCTCATGAACACTGAAGCTTTCTTT. Its protein is CASSIGTGLGLMNTEAFF.

This rearrangement joins TRBV6-1 to TRBJ2-7, with D possibly matching TRBD2 (5 bases). V was clipped by 0 bases and J by 2 bases, with 8 bases between them. The CDR3 has 14 residues. Germline CDR1 and CDR2: MNHNS and SASEGT. Here the CDR3 DNA reads TGTGCCAGCAGTGAAGCTCGGGATCCCTACGAGCAGTACTTC. Translating it yields CASSEARDPYEQYF.

This chain links TRBV12-3 or TRBV12-4 with TRBJ1-1; the D is unclear. The germline V and J ends were trimmed by 2 bases and 12 bases, with 16 bases remaining between them. This CDR3 has 13 residues. In nucleotides, the CDR3 is TGTGCCAGCAGTTTAAAGCAAAACAGCTACCCTTTCTTT. Its translation is CASSLKQNSYPFF.

The gene calls are TRBV30 and TRBJ2-5, with TRBD1 as a possible D gene (6 bases). V lost 3 bases and J 8 bases, leaving 10 bases between the germline ends. This CDR3 region has 11 residues. Germline lookup yields CDR1 GTSNPN and CDR2 SVGIG (reference sequence). The CDR3 sequence: CAWRQGETQYF. Written as DNA, the CDR3 is TGTGCCTGGAGACAGGGCGAAACCCAGTACTTC.

Points on this clone: In the same sample, other DNA sequences code for this CDR3. The chain combines TRBV7-3 with TRBJ2-2; D is uncertain. V lost 0 bases and J 5 bases, leaving 4 bases between the germline ends. The CDR3 is 13 amino acids. The germline V gene encodes CDR1 SGHTA and CDR2 FQGTGA. DNA of the CDR3: TGTGCCAGCAGCTTAACCTATACCGGGGAGCTGTTTTTT. Translated, it gives CASSLTYTGELFF.

The V and J genes are TRBV6-5 and TRBJ2-1, with 10 bases that match TRBD1. This CDR3 is built from 13 residues. Germline CDR1 MNHEY, CDR2 SVGAGI. Germline trimming cut 6 bases from V and 6 bases from J; bases unmatched to any gene: 2. For the CDR3, the DNA is TGTGCCAGCAGCCGGACAGGGGGCAATGAGCAGTTCTTC. This translates into CASSRTGGNEQFF.

The chain uses TRBV28 and TRBJ2-1; D unresolved. Germline V gives CDR1 MDHEN, CDR2 SYDVKM. V was trimmed by 7 bases and J by 6 bases, leaving 10 bases between them. The CDR3 contains 12 residues. The CDR3 DNA reads TGTGCCAGCACCTTTAGTAGCAATGAGCAGTTCTTC. As protein: CASTFSSNEQFF.

The chain recombines TRBV28 with TRBJ1-1, with 8 nucleotides matching TRBD1. The J segment lost 2 bases and the V segment lost 7 bases, leaving 6 bases of the junction unmatched. CDR1 and CDR2 (germline): MDHEN, SYDVKM. The CDR3 is 14 amino acids. The CDR3 coding sequence is TGTGCCAGCACCCGACAGGGGACTAACACTGAAGCTTTCTTT. This translates into CASTRQGTNTEAFF.

The rearrangement links TRBV30 to TRBJ1-1; weak D call: TRBD1 (5 bases). In germline, CDR1 is GTSNPN, CDR2 SVGIG (reference sequence). Between the trimmed V and J ends, which lost 5 bases and 0 bases, there was a span of 13 bases. The CDR3 runs to 14 residues. The CDR3 region is CAWGKGQMNTEAFF. Here the CDR3 DNA reads TGTGCCTGGGGAAAAGGACAAATGAACACTGAAGCTTTCTTT.

J is TRBJ2-5 and V is TRBV19; 7 nucleotides match TRBD1. CDR1 and CDR2 from the germline V gene are LNHDA and SQIVND (reference sequence). The J segment lost 5 bases and the V segment lost 4 bases, leaving 10 bases of the junction unmatched. This CDR3 is 15 amino acids long. The DNA of the CDR3 is TGTGCCAGTAGTACCCGGACAGGTCCTGGGGAGACCCAGTACTTC. As protein: CASSTRTGPGETQYF.

The rearrangement links TRBV6-5 to TRBJ1-1, with unresolved D. This CDR3 comprises 16 residues. The germline CDR1 and CDR2 sequences are MNHEY and SVGAGI. V lost 0 bases and J 1 base, leaving 12 bases between the germline ends. As DNA, the CDR3 is TGTGCCAGCAGTTACTCTCTAGGCCAGAGGAACACTGAAGCTTTCTTT. As protein: CASSYSLGQRNTEAFF.

This chain links TRBV23-1 with TRBJ2-1, with TRBD2 matching 7 bases. TRBV23-1 qualifies as an ORF whose function is uncertain. Unmatched junction bases numbered 3, after V lost 5 bases and J lost 5 bases. The CDR3 sequence is 13 residues long. This CDR3 reads CASSGGENNEQFF. In nucleotides, the CDR3 is TGCGCCAGCAGTGGGGGGGAAAACAATGAGCAGTTCTTC.

The CDR3 region is CASTRESSGNTIYF. CDR3 nucleotides: TGTGCCAGCACGCGGGAGAGCTCTGGAAACACCATATATTTT. V is TRBV6-5 and J is TRBJ1-3; D unclear. The CDR3 loop spans 14 amino acids. CDR1 and CDR2 from the germline V gene are MNHEY and SVGAGI. Between the trimmed V and J ends, which lost 7 bases and 0 bases, there was a span of 10 bases.

CDR3 in DNA: TGTGCCAGTAGCGAGCTGGGATCTAACTATGGCTACACCTTC. It encodes CASSELGSNYGYTF. V and J are TRBV6-5 and TRBJ1-2; D unresolved. V was shortened by 9 bases and J by 0 bases, with 14 bases between the two germline ends. The length of the CDR3 is 14 residues. Germline values: CDR1 MNHEY, CDR2 SVGAGI.